The 7 T cell receptor beta chains below all came from one sample that was sequenced in a study of early T cells in non-severe SARS-CoV-2 infection. TCRdb used MiXCR to reprocess the 5' RACE reads, holding one entry per CDR3 protein. The table includes about 21,000 distinct CDR3 sequences, 4.7% detected once. The sample taken for sequencing was whole blood. The receptors come from an adult who was a healthcare worker with PCR-confirmed SARS-CoV-2 infection or an uninfected control (not recorded which).

Ten or more counts support this clonotype. The chain joins TRBV4-2 to TRBJ2-2; 9 bases line up with TRBD2. Germline values: CDR1 LGHNA, CDR2 YNFKEQ. V shed 3 bases, J shed 4 bases, and the junction held 6 bases outside the gene matches. The CDR3 contains 16 residues. CDR3 sequence reads: CASSQVSGGGTGELFF. CDR3 bases: TGTGCCAGCAGCCAGGTTAGCGGGGGCGGCACCGGGGAGCTGTTTTTT.

This clonotype was recorded at least ten times. The chain has TRBV11-2 and TRBJ1-3; D possibly corresponds to TRBD1 (6 bases). V dropped 5 bases and J dropped 11 bases, with 10 bases sitting between them. The CDR3 loop spans 11 amino acids. CDR1 and CDR2 (germline): SGHAT, FQNNGV. The CDR3 is CASSLGAAIYF. The CDR3 DNA reads TGTGCCAGCAGCCTGGGGGCGGCCATATATTTT. Based on the CDR3 plus reference TRBV11-2 and TRBJ1-3, the full variable domain is EAGVAQSPRYKIIEKRQSVAFWCNPISGHATLYWYQQILGQGPKLLIQFQNNGVVDDSQLPKDRFSAERLKGVDSTLKIQPAKLEDSAVYLCASSLGAAIYFGEGSWLTVV.

The chain combines TRBV20-1 with TRBJ1-4; D uncertain. V shed 3 bases and J shed 0 bases, with 11 bases lying between them. Germline V gene sequence: CDR1 DFQATT, CDR2 SNEGSKA (reference sequence). The CDR3 is 15 amino acids. The CDR3 bases are TGCAGTGCTAGCGCTCCGGCGGCAACTAATGAAAAACTGTTTTTT. Encoded protein: CSASAPAATNEKLFF.

This clonotype was observed at least ten times. The rearrangement uses TRBV7-2 and TRBJ2-3, with TRBD2 matching 11 bases. The CDR3 sequence is 18 residues long. Germline CDR1 and CDR2: SGHTA and FQGNSA. V trimming: 7 bases; J trimming: 1 base; junction bases outside the gene matches: 13. CDR3 coding DNA: TGTGCCAGCACCCTCGCCACCCTAGCGGGGGGCGGCACAGATACGCAGTATTTT. Its translation is CASTLATLAGGGTDTQYF.

This clonotype was counted a few times. The chain is built from TRBV6-5 and TRBJ2-3; possibly TRBD1 for D (5 bases). Germline values: CDR1 MNHEY, CDR2 SVGAGI. Trimming took 7 bases from V and 4 from J, leaving 15 bases between them. CDR3 length equals 14 residues. The CDR3: CASIDSKSPDTQYF. The CDR3 nucleotides are TGTGCCAGCATTGACAGTAAATCCCCAGATACGCAGTATTTT.

This clonotype was found many times. One junction end disagrees with the germline gene, perhaps due to a read error. The chain is built from TRBV4-1 and TRBJ1-3; D remains ambiguous. From germline, CDR1 is MGHRA and CDR2 YSYEKL. The CDR3 contains 13 residues. Written as DNA, the CDR3 is TGCGCCAGCAGCCAATCCGCTGGGAACACCATATATTTT. This codes for CASSQSAGNTIYF.

This clonotype was observed at least ten times. The chain links TRBV18 to TRBJ2-7; D is uncertain. The CDR3 is made up of 12 amino acids. Germline CDR1 and CDR2: KGHSH and LQKENI. V lost 5 bases to trimming and J lost 7 bases, with 12 bases between them. CDR3 amino acids: CASSSMTREQYF. CDR3 in DNA: TGTGCCAGCTCATCTATGACCAGGGAGCAGTACTTC. The variable domain in full, with the rest retrieved from reference TRBV18 and TRBJ2-7, is NAGVMQNPRHLVRRRGQEARLRCSPMKGHSHVYWYRQLPEEGLKFMVYLQKENIIDESGMPKERFSAEFPKEGPSILRIQQVVRGDSAAYFCASSSMTREQYFGPGTRLTVT.